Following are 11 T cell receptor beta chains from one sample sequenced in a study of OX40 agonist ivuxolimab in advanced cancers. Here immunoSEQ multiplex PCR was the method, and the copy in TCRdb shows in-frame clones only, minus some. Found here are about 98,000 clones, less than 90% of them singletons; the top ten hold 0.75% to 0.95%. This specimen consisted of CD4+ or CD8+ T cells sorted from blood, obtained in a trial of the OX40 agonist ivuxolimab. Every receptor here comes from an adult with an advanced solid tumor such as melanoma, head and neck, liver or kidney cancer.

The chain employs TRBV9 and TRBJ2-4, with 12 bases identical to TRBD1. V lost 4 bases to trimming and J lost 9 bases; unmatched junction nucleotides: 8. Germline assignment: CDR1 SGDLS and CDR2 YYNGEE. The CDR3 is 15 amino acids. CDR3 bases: TGTGCCAGCAGCCCAGGCGGGACAGGGGGCGTCATTCAGTACTTC. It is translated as CASSPGGTGGVIQYF.

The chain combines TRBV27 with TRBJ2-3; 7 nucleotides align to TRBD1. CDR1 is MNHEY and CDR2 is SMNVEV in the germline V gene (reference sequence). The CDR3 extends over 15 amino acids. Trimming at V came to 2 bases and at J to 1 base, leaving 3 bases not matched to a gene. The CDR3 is CASSLRGGGTDTQYF. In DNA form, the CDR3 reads TGTGCCAGCAGTTTACGAGGGGGCGGCACAGATACGCAGTATTTT.

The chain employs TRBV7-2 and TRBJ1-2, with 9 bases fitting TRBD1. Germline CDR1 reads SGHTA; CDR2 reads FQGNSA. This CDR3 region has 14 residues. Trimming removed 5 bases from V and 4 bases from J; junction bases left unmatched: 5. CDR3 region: CASSLGTGSYGYTF. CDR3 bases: TGTGCCAGCAGCCTGGGGACAGGGAGCTATGGCTACACCTTC.

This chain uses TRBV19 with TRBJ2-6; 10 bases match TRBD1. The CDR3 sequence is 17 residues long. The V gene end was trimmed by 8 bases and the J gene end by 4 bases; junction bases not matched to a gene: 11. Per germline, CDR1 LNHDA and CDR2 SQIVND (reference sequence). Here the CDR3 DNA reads TGTGCCAGTGATACGACAGGGGGCGCAAGGGGGGCCAACGTCCTGACTTTC. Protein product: CASDTTGGARGANVLTF.

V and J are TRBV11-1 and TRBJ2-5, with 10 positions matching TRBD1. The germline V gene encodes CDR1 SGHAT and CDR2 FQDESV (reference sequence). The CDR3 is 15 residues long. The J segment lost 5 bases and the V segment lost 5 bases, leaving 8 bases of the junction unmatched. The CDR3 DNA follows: TGTGCCAGCAGCCCGCGACAGGGGGCTATGGAGACCCAGTACTTC. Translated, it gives CASSPRQGAMETQYF. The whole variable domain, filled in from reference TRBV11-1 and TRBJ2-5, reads EAEVAQSPRYKITEKSQAVAFWCDPISGHATLYWYRQILGQGPELLVQFQDESVVDDSQLPKDRFSAERLKGVDSTLKIQPAELGDSAMYLCASSPRQGAMETQYFGPGTRLLVL.

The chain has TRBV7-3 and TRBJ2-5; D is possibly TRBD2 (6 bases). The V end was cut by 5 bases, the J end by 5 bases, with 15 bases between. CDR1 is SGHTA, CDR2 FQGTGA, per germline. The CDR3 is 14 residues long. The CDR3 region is CASSRDSWGETQYF. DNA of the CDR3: TGTGCCAGCAGCAGGGACTCCTGGGGGGAGACCCAGTACTTC. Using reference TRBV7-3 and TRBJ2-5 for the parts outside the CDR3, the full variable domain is GAGVSQTPSNKVTEKGKYVELRCDPISGHTALYWYRQSLGQGPEFLIYFQGTGAADDSGLPNDRFFAVRPEGSVSTLKIQRTERGDSAVYLCASSRDSWGETQYFGPGTRLLVL.

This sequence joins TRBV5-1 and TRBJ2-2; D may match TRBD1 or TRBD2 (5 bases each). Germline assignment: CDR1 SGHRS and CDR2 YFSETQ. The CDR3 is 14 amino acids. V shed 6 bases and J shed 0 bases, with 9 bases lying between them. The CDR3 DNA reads TGCGCCAGCAAAGGGGACCCGAACACCGGGGAGCTGTTTTTT. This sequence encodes CASKGDPNTGELFF.

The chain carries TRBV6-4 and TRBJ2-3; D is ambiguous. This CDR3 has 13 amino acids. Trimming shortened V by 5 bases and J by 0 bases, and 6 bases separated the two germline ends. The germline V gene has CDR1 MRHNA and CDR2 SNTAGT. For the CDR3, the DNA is TGTGCCAGCAGTTTACAAAGCACAGATACGCAGTATTTT. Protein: CASSLQSTDTQYF.

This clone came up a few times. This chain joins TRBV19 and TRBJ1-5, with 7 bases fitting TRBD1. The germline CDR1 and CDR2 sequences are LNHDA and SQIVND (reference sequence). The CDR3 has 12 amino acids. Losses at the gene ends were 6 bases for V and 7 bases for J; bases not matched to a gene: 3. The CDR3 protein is CASSDRAQPQHF. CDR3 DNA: TGTGCCAGTAGCGACAGGGCCCAGCCCCAGCATTTT.

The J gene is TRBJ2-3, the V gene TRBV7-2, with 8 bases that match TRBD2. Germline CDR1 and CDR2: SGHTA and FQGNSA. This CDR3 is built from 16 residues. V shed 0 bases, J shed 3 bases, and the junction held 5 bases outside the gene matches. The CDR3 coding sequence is TGTGCCAGCAGCTTAGCCAGCGGGAGAAGTACAGATACGCAGTATTTT. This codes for CASSLASGRSTDTQYF.

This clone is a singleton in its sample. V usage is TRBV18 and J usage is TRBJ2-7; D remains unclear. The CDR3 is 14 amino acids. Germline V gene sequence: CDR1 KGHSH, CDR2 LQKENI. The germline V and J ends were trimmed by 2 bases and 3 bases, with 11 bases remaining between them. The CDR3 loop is CASSPGAADYEQYV. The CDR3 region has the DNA TGTGCCAGCTCACCAGGCGCCGCCGACTACGAGCAGTACGTC.